This TCR beta chain was found in a study of blood T cell repertoires in COVID-19. Study-wide background: PBMCs, B-cell-depleted T cells, or T cells provided the cDNA or gDNA that made up the material.

The CDR3 contains 16 residues. Trimming left V 6 bases short and J 0 bases short, with 15 bases between. Per the germline V gene, CDR1 is SNHLY and CDR2 is FYNNEI. Seattle participants joined during active infection and were tracked over time. Original data processing: How many nucleated cells were present was estimated from reference gene primer amplification. Here immunoSEQ multiplex PCR was the method, and the copy in TCRdb shows in-frame clones only, minus some. For V, J and clone size, that table is used; D and trimming come from the DNA. The table lists about 150,000 clones, approximately 86% of them singletons.

The TCR sequence derives from a man between 60 and 75 years old with COVID-19, enrolled during active disease. The chain couples TRBV2 to TRBJ1-5; tentative D call: TRBD1 (6 bases). The material sequenced was peripheral blood. The chain's CDR3 is CASSGDGGLSNQPQHF. In DNA form, the CDR3 reads TGTGCCAGCAGCGGAGACGGGGGGCTTAGCAATCAGCCCCAGCATTTT.